This T cell receptor (beta chain) appears in the sequencing data of a study of T cell changes during pregnancy in multiple sclerosis. Trimming stripped 6 bases from V and 5 bases from J, with 13 bases between. This CDR3 has 13 amino acids. Germline CDR1 is LNHDA and CDR2 is SQIVND (reference sequence). The data were produced by immunoSEQ multiplex PCR, yet TCRdb's version contains in-frame clones alone and is incomplete. The sample lists roughly 72,000 clones, roughly 92% occurring once. This TCR derives from a female donor with multiple sclerosis, enrolled in a pregnancy study. The source was CD4+ T cells from peripheral blood mononuclear cells, collected before pregnancy. The chain combines TRBV19 with TRBJ2-5, with D perhaps matching TRBD1 (5 bases). This CDR3 reads CASSPQGSETQYF. In nucleotides, the CDR3 is TGTGCCAGTAGCCCCCAGGGTTCGGAGACCCAGTACTTC.